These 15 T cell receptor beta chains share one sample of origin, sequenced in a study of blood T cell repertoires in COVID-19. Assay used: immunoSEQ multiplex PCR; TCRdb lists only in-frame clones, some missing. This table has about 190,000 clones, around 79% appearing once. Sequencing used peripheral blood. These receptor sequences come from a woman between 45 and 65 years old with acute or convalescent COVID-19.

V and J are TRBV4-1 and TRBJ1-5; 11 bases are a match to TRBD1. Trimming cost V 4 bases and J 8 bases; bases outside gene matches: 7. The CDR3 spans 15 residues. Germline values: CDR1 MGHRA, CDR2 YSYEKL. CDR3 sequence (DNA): TGCGCCAGCAGCCCGGTGGACAGGGGGCGGGAGCCCCAGCATTTT. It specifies CASSPVDRGREPQHF.

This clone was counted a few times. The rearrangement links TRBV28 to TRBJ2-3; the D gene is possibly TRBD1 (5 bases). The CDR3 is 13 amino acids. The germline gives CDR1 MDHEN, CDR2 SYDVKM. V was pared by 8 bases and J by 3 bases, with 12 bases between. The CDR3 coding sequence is TGTGCCAGCGGTCAAGGGGATACAGATACGCAGTATTTT. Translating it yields CASGQGDTDTQYF.

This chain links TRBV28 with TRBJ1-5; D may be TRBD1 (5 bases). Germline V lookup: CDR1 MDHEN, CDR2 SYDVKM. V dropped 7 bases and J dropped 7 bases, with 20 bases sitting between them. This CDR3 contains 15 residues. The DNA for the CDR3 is TGTGCCAGCACCAACGGAGGGGTCGCCCCCCAGCCCCAGCATTTT. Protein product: CASTNGGVAPQPQHF.

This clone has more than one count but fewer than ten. The CDR3 protein is CASSRTPGTGFYEQYF. CDR3 DNA: TGTGCCAGCAGCCGAACTCCCGGGACAGGGTTCTACGAGCAGTACTTC. The chain employs TRBV5-8 and TRBJ2-7; 9 bases agree with TRBD1. The CDR3 runs to 16 residues. J lost 3 bases, V lost 4 bases, and 11 bases had no gene match. Germline V gives CDR1 SGHTS, CDR2 YDEGEE.

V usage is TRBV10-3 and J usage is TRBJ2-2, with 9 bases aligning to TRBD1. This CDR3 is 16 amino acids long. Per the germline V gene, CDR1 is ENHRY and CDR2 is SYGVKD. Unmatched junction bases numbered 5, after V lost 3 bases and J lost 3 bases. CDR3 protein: CAISDRTGDHTGELFF. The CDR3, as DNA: TGTGCCATCAGTGACCGGACAGGGGATCACACCGGGGAGCTGTTTTTT.

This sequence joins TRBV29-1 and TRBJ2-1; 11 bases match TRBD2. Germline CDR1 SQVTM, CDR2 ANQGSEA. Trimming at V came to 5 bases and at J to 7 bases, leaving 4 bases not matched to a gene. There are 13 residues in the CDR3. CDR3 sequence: CSVTSGGRNEQFF. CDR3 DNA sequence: TGCAGCGTTACTAGCGGGGGTAGGAATGAGCAGTTCTTC.

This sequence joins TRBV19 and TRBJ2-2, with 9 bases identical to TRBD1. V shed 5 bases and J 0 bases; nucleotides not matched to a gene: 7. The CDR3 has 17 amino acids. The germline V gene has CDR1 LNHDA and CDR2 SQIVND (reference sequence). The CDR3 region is CASSRLRDRANTGELFF. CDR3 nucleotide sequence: TGTGCCAGTAGTCGGCTCCGGGACAGGGCGAACACCGGGGAGCTGTTTTTT.

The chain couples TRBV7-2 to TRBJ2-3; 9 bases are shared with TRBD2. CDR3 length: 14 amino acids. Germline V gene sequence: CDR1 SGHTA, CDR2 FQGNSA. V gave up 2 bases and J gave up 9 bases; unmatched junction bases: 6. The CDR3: CASSLRLAEITQYF. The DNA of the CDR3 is TGTGCCAGCAGCTTAAGACTAGCGGAGATAACGCAGTATTTT.

The CDR3 protein is CASSLVGSGGPGNTIYF. Here the CDR3 DNA reads TGCGCCAGCAGCTTGGTGGGCAGTGGGGGCCCTGGAAACACCATATATTTT. This chain links TRBV5-1 with TRBJ1-3; possible D gene TRBD1, 6 bases. The CDR3 sequence is 17 residues long. V was trimmed by 0 bases and J by 2 bases, leaving 15 bases between them. Germline values: CDR1 SGHRS, CDR2 YFSETQ.

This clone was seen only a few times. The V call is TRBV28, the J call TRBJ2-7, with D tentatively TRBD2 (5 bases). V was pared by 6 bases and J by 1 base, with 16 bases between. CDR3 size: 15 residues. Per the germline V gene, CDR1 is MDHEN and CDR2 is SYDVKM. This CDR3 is CASRKLGSGSYEQYF. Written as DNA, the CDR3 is TGTGCCAGCAGAAAACTCGGGTCGGGGTCCTACGAGCAGTACTTC.

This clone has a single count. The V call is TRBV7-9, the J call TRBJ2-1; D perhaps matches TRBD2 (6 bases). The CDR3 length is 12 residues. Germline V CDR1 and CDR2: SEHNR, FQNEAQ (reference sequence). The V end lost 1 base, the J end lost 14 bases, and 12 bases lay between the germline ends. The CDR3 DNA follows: TGTGCCAGCAGCTTAGGAGGTGGGGAGGAGTTCTTC. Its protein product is CASSLGGGEEFF.

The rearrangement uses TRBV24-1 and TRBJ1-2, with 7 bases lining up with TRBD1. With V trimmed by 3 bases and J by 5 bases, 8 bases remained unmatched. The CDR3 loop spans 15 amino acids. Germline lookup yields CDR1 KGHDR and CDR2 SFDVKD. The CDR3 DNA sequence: TGTGCCACCAGTGATCGGAGGACAGGATCTTATGGCTACACCTTC. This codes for CATSDRRTGSYGYTF.

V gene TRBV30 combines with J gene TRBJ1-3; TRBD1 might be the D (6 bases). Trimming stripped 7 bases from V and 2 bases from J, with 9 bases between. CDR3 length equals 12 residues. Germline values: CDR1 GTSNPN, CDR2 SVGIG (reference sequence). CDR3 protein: CAFDRPGNTIYF. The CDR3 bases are TGTGCCTTCGACAGGCCTGGAAACACCATATATTTT.

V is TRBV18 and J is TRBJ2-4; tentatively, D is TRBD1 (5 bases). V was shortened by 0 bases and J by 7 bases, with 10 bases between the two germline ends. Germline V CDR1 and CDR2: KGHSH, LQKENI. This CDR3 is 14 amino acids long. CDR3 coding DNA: TGTGCCAGCTCACCACCGCAGGGTACGAACATTCAGTACTTC. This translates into CASSPPQGTNIQYF.

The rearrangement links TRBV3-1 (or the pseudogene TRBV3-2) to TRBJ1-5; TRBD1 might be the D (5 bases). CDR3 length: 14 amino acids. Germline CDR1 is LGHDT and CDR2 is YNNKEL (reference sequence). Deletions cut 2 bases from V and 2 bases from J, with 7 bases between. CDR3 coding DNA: TGTGCCAGCAGCCAACAGGGTGGCAATCAGCCCCAGCATTTT. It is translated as CASSQQGGNQPQHF.